These 19 T cell receptor beta chains share one sample of origin, sequenced in a study of identifying expanded T cells in peripheral blood. Only in-frame clones appear in the TCRdb table, and some are missing; sequencing was by immunoSEQ multiplex PCR. The sample shows roughly 120,000 clones, 88% of them seen only once. The specimen sequenced was blood. Receptors were obtained from a person aged 18 to 75 in good health.

This chain uses TRBV10-3 with TRBJ2-5; TRBD2 agrees at 15 bases. The CDR3 is made up of 17 amino acids. The V gene's germline CDR1 is ENHRY and CDR2 SYGVKD. J gave up 1 base and V 5 bases, and 5 bases lay outside the gene matches. The CDR3, as DNA: TGTGCCATCAGTATCGGACTAGCGGGGGGGTCCCAAGAGACCCAGTACTTC. Translation gives CAISIGLAGGSQETQYF.

The chain combines TRBV19 with TRBJ2-2; possibly TRBD1 for D (5 bases). The ends were cut back, 3 bases at V and 1 base at J, with 9 bases in the middle. Germline V gives CDR1 LNHDA, CDR2 SQIVND (reference sequence). This CDR3 is 15 amino acids long. The CDR3 sequence: CASSIRQGNTGELFF. The CDR3 nucleotides are TGTGCCAGTAGTATTCGGCAGGGGAACACCGGGGAGCTGTTTTTT.

This clone was observed once. The chain employs TRBV6-1 and TRBJ2-3; TRBD2 is a possible D gene (6 bases). CDR1 and CDR2 (germline): MNHNS, SASEGT. CDR3 length: 13 amino acids. V was clipped by 7 bases and J by 3 bases, with 11 bases between them. The CDR3 DNA follows: TGTGCCAGCATTGGGCTAGCGACAGATACGCAGTATTTT. Translated: CASIGLATDTQYF.

The chain carries TRBV5-1 and TRBJ1-1, with TRBD1 matching over 8 bases. The junction had 14 bases not matched to a gene; V was cut back by 6 bases and J by 4 bases. Germline values: CDR1 SGHRS, CDR2 YFSETQ. This CDR3 is built from 16 residues. CDR3 in amino acids: CASTRTGFVGSTEAFF. The CDR3 DNA reads TGCGCCAGCACCAGGACAGGGTTTGTGGGGAGCACTGAAGCTTTCTTT.

The chain recombines TRBV7-6 with TRBJ1-4; 7 nucleotides agree with TRBD1. V was pared by 2 bases and J by 8 bases, with 5 bases of the junction left unmatched. Germline CDR1 SGHVS, CDR2 FNYEAQ. The CDR3 is made up of 14 amino acids. CDR3 amino acids: CASSLNRGFEKLFF. DNA of the CDR3: TGTGCCAGCAGCTTAAACAGGGGCTTCGAAAAACTGTTTTTT.

This chain uses TRBV6-1 with TRBJ2-5; the match to TRBD2 covers 7 bases. CDR3 length: 16 amino acids. CDR1 and CDR2 from the germline V gene are MNHNS and SASEGT. The junction had 9 bases not matched to a gene; V was cut back by 3 bases and J by 2 bases. The CDR3 loop reads CASSDEWGGEQETQYF. CDR3 in DNA: TGTGCCAGCAGTGATGAATGGGGGGGTGAGCAAGAGACCCAGTACTTC.

The chain joins TRBV10-3 to TRBJ2-7; either TRBD1 or TRBD2 may supply D (5 bases each). In germline, CDR1 is ENHRY, CDR2 SYGVKD. This CDR3 is 12 amino acids long. Deletions cut 4 bases from V and 7 bases from J, with 11 bases between. CDR3: CAISVSGSEQYF. The CDR3 bases are TGTGCCATCAGTGTCTCAGGGAGTGAGCAGTACTTC.

This clone was seen a single time. The chain couples TRBV29-1 to TRBJ2-5; 7 nucleotides align to TRBD1. There are 14 residues in the CDR3. V was pared by 5 bases and J by 5 bases, with 11 bases of the junction left unmatched. Germline-derived CDR1 and CDR2 are SQVTM and ANQGSEA. Here the CDR3 DNA reads TGCAGCGTTTCTCAGACAGGGTGGCATGAGACCCAGTACTTC. Translating it yields CSVSQTGWHETQYF.

The chain is built from TRBV11-3 and TRBJ2-2, with D unclear. CDR1 and CDR2 (germline): SGHNT, YENEEA. This CDR3 contains 14 residues. V lost 6 bases, J lost 1 base, and 9 bases lay in between. The CDR3 loop reads CASSISENTGELFF. CDR3 bases: TGTGCCAGCAGTATTTCAGAGAACACCGGGGAGCTGTTTTTT.

The genes are TRBV19 and TRBJ1-4; D gene unclear. CDR3 size: 13 residues. Germline V gene data show CDR1 as LNHDA and CDR2 as SQIVND (reference sequence). V was shortened by 7 bases and J by 5 bases, with 11 bases between the two germline ends. The CDR3 region is CASIPRQNEKLFF. The CDR3 DNA reads as TGTGCCAGTATCCCCAGACAAAATGAAAAACTGTTTTTT.

This chain uses TRBV28 with TRBJ1-4; 8 nucleotides align to TRBD1. Germline lookup yields CDR1 MDHEN and CDR2 SYDVKM. J lost 5 bases, V lost 4 bases, and 9 bases had no gene match. CDR3 size: 16 residues. CDR3 protein: CASSSFSTGENEKLFF. The CDR3, as DNA: TGTGCCAGCAGTTCCTTTTCGACAGGGGAGAATGAAAAACTGTTTTTT.

The table lists this clone with a count of one. This sample also contains other DNA sequences that code for the same CDR3. The CDR3 spells CASSPGTGGSYEQYF. In nucleotides, the CDR3 is TGTGCCAGCTCACCTGGGACAGGGGGTTCCTACGAGCAGTACTTC. The chain uses TRBV18 and TRBJ2-7; 11 bases are a match to TRBD1. This CDR3 is 15 amino acids long. Germline-derived CDR1 and CDR2 are KGHSH and LQKENI. The V gene end was trimmed by 3 bases and the J gene end by 1 base; junction bases not matched to a gene: 2.

The chain links TRBV10-3 to TRBJ2-7; 10 nucleotides line up with TRBD1. From germline, CDR1 is ENHRY and CDR2 SYGVKD. The CDR3 spans 14 residues. V gave up 7 bases and J gave up 3 bases; unmatched junction bases: 6. CDR3 residues: CAINPGTGDYEQYF. CDR3 bases: TGTGCCATCAACCCCGGGACAGGGGACTACGAGCAGTACTTC.

This rearrangement joins TRBV4-3 to TRBJ2-1, with TRBD2 matching over 10 bases. Germline V gene data show CDR1 as LGHNA and CDR2 as YSLEER. The CDR3 consists of 15 residues. The J segment lost 5 bases and the V segment lost 4 bases, leaving 5 bases of the junction unmatched. This CDR3 reads CASSRTSGANNEQFF. CDR3 DNA sequence: TGCGCCAGCAGCCGGACTAGCGGTGCGAACAATGAGCAGTTCTTC.

This chain links TRBV6-5 with TRBJ1-2; D ambiguous. CDR1 MNHEY and CDR2 SVGAGI come from the germline V gene. V lost 4 bases and J 0 bases, leaving 9 bases between the germline ends. The CDR3 consists of 14 residues. As DNA, the CDR3 is TGTGCCAGCAGTTCCTCTTATCCTAACTATGGCTACACCTTC. It encodes CASSSSYPNYGYTF.

This clone was observed a few times. V usage is TRBV7-9 and J usage is TRBJ1-2; 9 bases fit TRBD1. This CDR3 region has 13 residues. With 5 bases clipped from V and 7 bases from J, the junction kept 5 bases outside the gene matches. Germline CDR1 and CDR2: SEHNR and FQNEAQ (reference sequence). The CDR3 region has the DNA TGTGCCAGCAGCCCACAGGGGGCAGGTGGCTACACCTTC. Translated, it gives CASSPQGAGGYTF.

This clone was counted a single time. The chain recombines TRBV2 with TRBJ2-1, with 15 positions matching TRBD2. CDR3 length equals 16 residues. Germline lookup yields CDR1 SNHLY and CDR2 FYNNEI. V shed 6 bases and J 10 bases; nucleotides not matched to a gene: 10. CDR3: CASSDGTSGGFEEQFF. CDR3 DNA sequence: TGTGCCAGCAGCGACGGGACTAGCGGGGGGTTTGAGGAGCAGTTCTTC.

The chain has TRBV30 and TRBJ1-2; weak D call: TRBD1 (5 bases). Trimming removed 2 bases from V and 3 bases from J, with 7 bases in between. CDR3 length: 12 residues. Germline V gene data show CDR1 as GTSNPN and CDR2 as SVGIG (reference sequence). The CDR3 reads CAWSMTDYGYTF. CDR3 nucleotides: TGTGCCTGGAGTATGACAGACTATGGCTACACCTTC. Full variable domain (rest looked up from reference TRBV30 and TRBJ1-2): SQTIHQWPATLVQPVGSPLSLECTVEGTSNPNLYWYRQAAGRGLQLLFYSVGIGQISSEVPQNLSASRPQDRQFILSSKKLLLSDSGFYLCAWSMTDYGYTFGSGTRLTVV.

This clone was observed a handful of times. The rearrangement joins TRBV11-3 to TRBJ2-3; 7 bases map to TRBD2. The CDR3 spans 14 residues. In germline, CDR1 is SGHNT, CDR2 YENEEA. Unmatched junction bases numbered 8, after V lost 3 bases and J lost 8 bases. CDR3 DNA sequence: TGTGCCAGCAGCTTTGGCGGGAGAATGGCTACGCAGTATTTT. This sequence encodes CASSFGGRMATQYF.